This entry is about one T cell receptor (beta chain). This sample is drawn from a study of identical twins' blood T cells. Trimming stripped 4 bases from V and 1 base from J, with 8 bases between. From germline, CDR1 is SGDLS and CDR2 YYNGEE. The length of the CDR3 is 14 residues. TCRdb used MiXCR to reprocess the 5' RACE reads, holding one entry per CDR3 protein. The sample yields 300,000 to 400,000 distinct CDR3 sequences, around 30% seen once. The specimen sequenced was PBMCs. V usage is TRBV9 and J usage is TRBJ2-2; D unresolved. This receptor was taken from a woman aged 18 to 55 in good health. CDR3 protein: CASSPTWNTGELFF. DNA for the CDR3: TGTGCCAGCAGCCCTACTTGGAACACCGGGGAGCTGTTTTTT.